This paragraph reports one T cell receptor (beta chain). Antigen unknown. The sample belongs to a study of shared clonotypes between healthy human individuals. Findings of the study overall: The low donor count limited represented genetic and exposure-history diversity.

Only CD45RO-negative cells positively selected for CCR7 counted as naive CD8 cells, so terminally differentiated effector memory CD45RA+ cells were excluded. Sequencing used immunoSEQ multiplex PCR; TCRdb keeps in-frame clones, though not all of them. The profile shows roughly 770,000 clones, around 96% of them singletons. The sample taken for sequencing was naive CD8+ T cells sorted from blood. The sequence was collected from a man aged 25 to 45 in good health.

The CDR3 loop reads CASSFSVSYNEQFF. The DNA of the CDR3 is TGTGCCAGCAGCTTTTCCGTCTCCTACAATGAGCAGTTCTTC. The gene calls are TRBV5-6 and TRBJ2-1; D not certain. The V gene's germline CDR1 is SGHDT and CDR2 YYEEEE. This CDR3 is 14 amino acids long. The V and J ends lost 2 bases and 0 bases respectively, with 6 bases between them.